The rows below give T cell receptor beta chains drawn from one sample of a study of blood T cells in healthy people across ages. TCRdb recomputed calls from the 5' RACE reads with MiXCR, one row per CDR3 protein. This table has around 710,000 distinct CDR3 sequences, 40% to 45% appearing once. Specimen: blood. The receptors were sampled from a woman aged 60-70 years in good health. CDR3s leave out the opening cysteine and the closing phenylalanine or tryptophan.

V gene	CDR3 protein
TRBV2	ASSFSGTSGGLNTGELF
TRBV7-9	ASVSGNADTQY
TRBV7-3	ASILPQGGEQF
TRBV7-9	ASTEREGDTQY
TRBV9	ASSVTDGYGYT
TRBV21-1	ASSKEKGQGEETRY
TRBV28	ASALSGYEQY
TRBV24-1	ATSELRQGARITRSSYEQY
TRBV4-1	ASSQATGPQF
TRBV19	AGSTTSGDTDTQY